The 5 T cell receptor beta chains reported below all come from one sample, sequenced in a study of Graves' ophthalmopathy and Graves' hyperthyroidism. The authors amplified TCR beta CDR3 regions, and they did so from RNA transcripts for repertoire sequencing. First-round RT-PCR used HTBI primers; second-round multiplex PCR followed. TCRdb re-analysed the multiplex PCR reads in MiXCR, keeping a single row per CDR3 protein. The data show 200,000 to 250,000 distinct CDR3 sequences, roughly 50% seen once. The specimen was peripheral blood. The receptors were gathered from an adult man with Graves' ophthalmopathy.

The chain uses TRBV20-1 and TRBJ1-2; TRBD1 is a possible D gene (6 bases). The CDR3 runs to 15 residues. With 0 bases removed from V and 4 bases from J, the gap between germline ends came to 15 bases. From germline, CDR1 is DFQATT and CDR2 SNEGSKA (reference sequence). CDR3 sequence: CSAREIGGQIYGYTF. The CDR3, as DNA: TGCAGTGCTAGAGAAATCGGAGGACAGATCTATGGCTACACCTTC.

This chain uses TRBV19 with TRBJ2-5; TRBD2 might be the D (5 bases). Germline-derived CDR1 and CDR2 are LNHDA and SQIVND (reference sequence). The V and J ends lost 10 bases and 3 bases respectively, with 12 bases between them. The CDR3 extends over 12 amino acids. The CDR3 sequence is CATVPGKETQYF. The CDR3 DNA follows: TGTGCCACCGTTCCCGGGAAAGAGACCCAGTACTTC. The whole variable domain, remainder taken from reference TRBV19 and TRBJ2-5, is DGGITQSPKYLFRKEGQNVTLSCEQNLNHDAMYWYRQDPGQGLRLIYYSQIVNDFQKGDIAEGYSVSREKKESFPLTVTSAQKNPTAFYLCATVPGKETQYFGPGTRLLVL.

This sequence joins TRBV7-9 and TRBJ2-3; TRBD2 matches 8 bases. This CDR3 is built from 16 residues. Germline V gene sequence: CDR1 SEHNR, CDR2 FQNEAQ (reference sequence). Trimming removed 4 bases from V and 6 bases from J; junction bases left unmatched: 12. The CDR3 sequence: CASSSDGSGGRDTQYF. CDR3 nucleotide sequence: TGTGCCAGCAGCTCCGACGGGAGCGGGGGAAGGGATACGCAGTATTTT.

This clonotype showed up just once. A much larger clonotype is one base distant, so this may be a read error. The chain uses TRBV7-9 and TRBJ1-6; D ambiguous. Between the trimmed V and J ends, which lost 2 bases and 8 bases, there was a span of 7 bases. The V gene's germline CDR1 is SEHNR and CDR2 FQNEAQ (reference sequence). The CDR3 contains 13 residues. The CDR3 region is CASSLMADSPLHF. In DNA form, the CDR3 reads TGTGCCAGCAGCTTAATGGCAGATTCACCCCTCCACTTT.

This clonotype was found a few times. The rearrangement joins TRBV6-5 to TRBJ1-1, with D possibly TRBD1 on 5 matching bases. The CDR3 contains 12 residues. Looked up from germline, CDR1 is MNHEY and CDR2 is SVGAGI. The germline V and J ends were trimmed by 3 bases and 8 bases, with 10 bases remaining between them. CDR3 nucleotides: TGTGCCAGCAGTTATCAAGACAGAGAAGCTTTCTTT. Its protein product is CASSYQDREAFF.